Presented here are 21 T cell receptor beta chains from one specimen sequenced in a study of blood T cell repertoires in COVID-19 (dated by TCRdb to 2020 to 2021). Receptor amplification or capture employed the immunoSEQ multiplex PCR assay. TCRdb stores this immuneACCESS table with in-frame sequences only. Part of the clones is absent; in the studies checked, under half of the shortfall reflects unresolved V genes, and no reason is known for the rest. Here the sample has just under 65,000 clones; more than 65% occur a single time. The ten largest account for under 7% of the sample. Sequencing used peripheral blood. The receptors were gathered from a human donor in a cohort sampled during active COVID-19.

V and J are TRBV12-3 or TRBV12-4 and TRBJ1-1; a possible D gene is TRBD1 (5 bases). The CDR3 runs to 13 residues. V shed 4 bases and J shed 4 bases, with 10 bases lying between them. In DNA, the CDR3 is TGTGCCAGCAGTTCTTCAGGGTTCACTGAAGCTTTCTTT. Its translation: CASSSSGFTEAFF.

The CDR3 loop reads CASSHEEGGTYEQYF. As DNA, the CDR3 is TGCGCCAGCAGCCACGAGGAGGGGGGGACCTACGAGCAGTACTTC. The V gene is TRBV5-1, the J gene TRBJ2-7; weak D call: TRBD2 (7 bases). V gave up 4 bases and J gave up 2 bases, with 16 bases separating them. The CDR3 runs to 15 residues. CDR1 is SGHRS and CDR2 is YFSETQ in the germline V gene.

This sequence joins TRBV11-2 and TRBJ2-7; D is possibly TRBD1 (6 bases). This CDR3 region has 15 residues. V was cut by 5 bases and J by 12 bases, with 26 bases left in between. Per germline, CDR1 SGHAT and CDR2 FQNNGV. CDR3 bases: TGTGCCAGCAGCCTCCACCTAGGTTGGGGGCGCCTGCTGTACTTC. Residues: CASSLHLGWGRLLYF.

The rearrangement links TRBV20-1 to TRBJ2-1; tentatively, D is TRBD2 (6 bases). Germline-derived CDR1 and CDR2 are DFQATT and SNEGSKA (reference sequence). The V gene lost 3 bases and the J gene lost 6 bases, with 15 bases spanning the gap. The CDR3 spans 14 residues. The CDR3 is CSASAEAGSNEQFF. The CDR3 nucleotides read TGCAGTGCTAGTGCCGAGGCGGGGAGCAATGAGCAGTTCTTC.

As concerns this clone: At one end, the junction sequence differs from germline, possibly due to a read error. The chain is built from TRBV7-7 and TRBJ1-6; perhaps TRBD1 as D (5 bases). Germline lookup yields CDR1 SSHAT and CDR2 FNYEAQ (reference sequence). This CDR3 spans 18 amino acids. The CDR3 sequence: CASSVEGTGPSYNSPLHF. DNA for the CDR3: TGTGCTAGCAGCGTAGAAGGAACAGGACCCTCCTATAATTCACCCCTCCACTTT.

The chain carries TRBV10-3 and TRBJ1-2; 12 nucleotides line up with TRBD1. V lost 6 bases and J lost 3; bases outside the gene matches: 11. Germline V gene lookup returns CDR1 ENHRY and CDR2 SYGVKD. The CDR3 spans 17 residues. As DNA, the CDR3 is TGTGCCATCAGCGACCGGGACAGGGGGCTCGTTGACTATGGCTACACCTTC. Translated, it gives CAISDRDRGLVDYGYTF.

This clone was picked up one time. The chain combines TRBV2 with TRBJ2-3; 7 bases fit TRBD2. Unmatched junction bases numbered 3, after V lost 3 bases and J lost 0 bases. Germline CDR1 reads SNHLY; CDR2 reads FYNNEI. This CDR3 region has 15 residues. Here the CDR3 DNA reads TGTGCCAGCAGTGACTCCGGGGGGAGCACAGATACGCAGTATTTT. Translated: CASSDSGGSTDTQYF.

CDR3 sequence: CASSSGLGGEQYF. In DNA form, the CDR3 reads TGTGCCAGCAGCTCGGGTCTCGGAGGCGAGCAGTACTTC. This chain links TRBV28 with TRBJ2-7; possible D gene TRBD2, 5 bases. The CDR3 runs to 13 residues. The V gene lost 6 bases and the J gene lost 6 bases, with 15 bases spanning the gap. CDR1 is MDHEN, CDR2 SYDVKM, per germline.

This chain connects TRBV28 to TRBJ2-7, with a weak D call TRBD1 (6 bases). Germline values: CDR1 MDHEN, CDR2 SYDVKM. Trimming cost V 4 bases and J 3 bases, with 13 bases left between them. The CDR3 has 14 residues. CDR3 amino acids: CASSSEQGIYEQYF. The CDR3 region has the DNA TGTGCCAGCAGTTCGGAACAGGGTATCTACGAGCAGTACTTC.

The chain employs TRBV6-1 and TRBJ2-7; 7 bases are shared with TRBD2. The trim removed 2 bases at V and 7 bases at J, leaving 5 bases unmatched. Germline V CDR1 and CDR2: MNHNS, SASEGT. The CDR3 sequence is 13 residues long. CDR3 DNA sequence: TGTGCCAGCAGTGAAAACGTGGGGGGGGAGCAGTACTTC. Its translation is CASSENVGGEQYF.

The sample holds a few counts of this clone. CDR3 DNA: TGTGCCAGCAGCTTAGCCCGTTCGACTAGCCGGGACGAGACCCAGTACTTC. Translated: CASSLARSTSRDETQYF. The V gene is TRBV7-9, the J gene TRBJ2-5; 7 nucleotides line up with TRBD2. The CDR3 runs 17 residues. Germline trimming cut 0 bases from V and 5 bases from J; bases unmatched to any gene: 12. Per germline, CDR1 SEHNR and CDR2 FQNEAQ (reference sequence). Together with reference TRBV7-9 and TRBJ2-5, the CDR3 gives the full variable domain: DTGVSQNPRHKITKRGQNVTFRCDPISEHNRLYWYRQTLGQGPEFLTYFQNEAQLEKSRLLSDRFSAERPKGSFSTLEIQRTEQGDSAMYLCASSLARSTSRDETQYFGPGTRLLVL.

This clone has more than one count but fewer than ten. V gene TRBV19 combines with J gene TRBJ1-2, with a tentative D call TRBD1 (5 bases). Germline CDR1 is LNHDA and CDR2 is SQIVND (reference sequence). CDR3 length: 15 amino acids. V shed 0 bases and J shed 2 bases, with 10 bases lying between them. The CDR3 spells CASSIDWPGNYGYTF. The CDR3 nucleotides read TGTGCCAGTAGTATAGATTGGCCAGGGAACTATGGCTACACCTTC.

The rearrangement joins TRBV1 to TRBJ2-7; the table's TRBD2 call for D was not verified on the DNA. TRBV1 is annotated as a pseudogene. The CDR3 has 15 residues. CDR3: CTSTRSIFCSYEQYF. DNA of the CDR3: TGCACCAGCACCCGGAGTATATTCTGCTCCTACGAGCAGTACTTC.

V and J are TRBV28 and TRBJ1-2; D unclear. The V and J ends lost 4 bases and 8 bases respectively, with 11 bases between them. This CDR3 spans 12 amino acids. Germline V gene sequence: CDR1 MDHEN, CDR2 SYDVKM. CDR3 region: CASSSGLWGYTF. CDR3 DNA sequence: TGTGCCAGCAGTTCGGGTTTGTGGGGCTACACCTTC.

The chain links TRBV5-4 to TRBJ2-3; no definite D call. The CDR3 consists of 12 residues. Trimming cost V 4 bases and J 0 bases, with 3 bases left between them. Looked up from germline, CDR1 is SGHNT and CDR2 is YYREEE (reference sequence). CDR3 nucleotides: TGTGCCAGCAGCCCGAGCACAGATACGCAGTATTTT. Translated: CASSPSTDTQYF.

This chain connects TRBV4-2 to TRBJ2-3; tentatively, D is TRBD2 (5 bases). Germline V gives CDR1 LGHNA, CDR2 YNFKEQ. This CDR3 is 15 amino acids long. The germline V and J ends were trimmed by 1 base and 4 bases, with 12 bases remaining between them. CDR3 sequence reads: CASSQGAPGSDTQYF. As DNA, the CDR3 is TGTGCCAGCAGCCAAGGGGCCCCGGGGTCAGATACGCAGTATTTT.

At least ten counts were recorded for this clone. The chain joins TRBV28 to TRBJ1-3; D not resolved. CDR1 is MDHEN and CDR2 is SYDVKM in the germline V gene. The CDR3 consists of 15 residues. The V and J ends lost 6 bases and 0 bases respectively, with 12 bases between them. Written as DNA, the CDR3 is TGTGCCAGCAGCCACCGGGGTTCCTCTGGAAACACCATATATTTT. It encodes CASSHRGSSGNTIYF.

This rearrangement joins TRBV5-1 to TRBJ1-2; no clear D. This CDR3 is 14 amino acids long. Germline CDR1 reads SGHRS; CDR2 reads YFSETQ. V was shortened by 0 bases and J by 7 bases, with 13 bases between the two germline ends. CDR3 sequence (DNA): TGCGCCAGCAGCTTGGCCGGGGTTTCTAGTGGCTACACCTTC. It codes for CASSLAGVSSGYTF.

The V call is TRBV7-6, the J call TRBJ1-3, with D tentatively TRBD1 (6 bases). This CDR3 has 17 residues. Germline V gene sequence: CDR1 SGHVS, CDR2 FNYEAQ. V lost 5 bases to trimming and J lost 1 base, with 18 bases between them. DNA for the CDR3: TGTGCCAGCAGCCGAACAGCGCCCGGGACATCTGGAAACACCATATATTTT. Its protein product is CASSRTAPGTSGNTIYF.

This chain links TRBV6-2 or TRBV6-3 with TRBJ2-7, with 14 bases matching TRBD2. The germline CDR1 and CDR2 sequences are MNHEY and SVGEGT. The CDR3 totals 17 residues. J lost 8 bases, V lost 0 bases, and 9 bases had no gene match. The CDR3 loop is CASSYSRTSGGSYQQYF. The CDR3 DNA is TGTGCCAGCAGTTACTCCCGGACTAGCGGGGGGTCTTATCAGCAGTACTTC.

This clone has a single count. The genes are TRBV7-2 and TRBJ2-5, with 10 bases matching TRBD2. The CDR3 consists of 16 residues. Germline CDR1 reads SGHTA; CDR2 reads FQGNSA. Trimming cost V 4 bases and J 2 bases; bases outside gene matches: 7. In DNA, the CDR3 is TGTGCCAGCAGCTCCCGACTAGCGGGCCGGCAAGAGACCCAGTACTTC. Protein: CASSSRLAGRQETQYF. The variable domain in full, with the rest retrieved from reference TRBV7-2 and TRBJ2-5, is GAGVSQSPSNKVTEKGKDVELRCDPISGHTALYWYRQSLGQGLEFLIYFQGNSAPDKSGLPSDRFSAERTGGSVSTLTIQRTQQEDSAVYLCASSSRLAGRQETQYFGPGTRLLVL.